This is a list of T cell receptor beta chains from one sample in a study of OX40 agonist ivuxolimab in advanced cancers. The assay was immunoSEQ multiplex PCR, and TCRdb's table has in-frame clones only and misses some. The sample includes about 100,000 clones, about 96% of them seen just once. Material: CD4+ or CD8+ T cells sorted from blood, obtained in a trial of the OX40 agonist ivuxolimab. The receptors were gathered from an adult with an advanced solid tumor such as melanoma, head and neck, liver or kidney cancer. Both conserved end residues are part of each CDR3. Size is stated for part of the rows, as once, few or many counts, or as a class when the clone is expanded.

CASSFSSGRDYEQFF	NA	TRBV6-5	TRBJ2-1
CASSPGAGLTYEQYF	NA	TRBV7-6	TRBJ2-7
CASSPVLGEANTEAFF	NA	TRBV18	TRBJ1-1
CASGRRNTEAFF	NA	TRBV19	TRBJ1-1
CASSEGRGGANVLTF	NA	TRBV18	TRBJ2-6
CASSFGITGGKVETQYF	NA	TRBV5-4	TRBJ2-5
CASSYSLEDGNTEAFF	NA	TRBV6-5	TRBJ1-1
CASSQDHPGLAGNEQFF	NA	TRBV4-3	TRBJ2-1
CASSELAGGQRNEQFF	NA	TRBV10-2	TRBJ2-1
CASSYGLAGVYYEQYF	NA	TRBV11-2	TRBJ2-7
CASREGSGDTQYF	NA	TRBV4-3	TRBJ2-3
CASSPGLAPYNEQFF	NA	TRBV6-5	TRBJ2-1
CASSDSGDTEAFF	NA	TRBV25-1	TRBJ1-1
CASSLWAESSYNEQFF	NA	TRBV27	TRBJ2-1
CASSLAGGGGEQYF	NA	TRBV5-4	TRBJ2-7
CAIGTGRMADEQFF	NA	TRBV10-3	TRBJ2-1
CASSVEYRLAGPYNEQFF	NA	TRBV9	TRBJ2-1
CASSLELPYEQYF	once	TRBV11-2	TRBJ2-7
CASSLDSTDTQYF	NA	TRBV5-6	TRBJ2-3
CASSQEMDSYEQYF	NA	TRBV4-1	TRBJ2-7
CASSLSPGEPSYNEQFF	NA	TRBV27	TRBJ2-1
CASSFAAGSSGNTIYF	once	TRBV5-6	TRBJ1-3
CASSLEFLAGVEQYF	NA	TRBV7-8	TRBJ2-7
CASSWGANTEAFF	NA	TRBV19	TRBJ1-1
CASHAGGETQYF	once	TRBV19	TRBJ2-5
CASSLEGAGYNEQFF	NA	TRBV28	TRBJ2-1
CASSYPGHTEAFF	NA	TRBV6-5	TRBJ1-1
CASSLSTSGLMGDTQYF	NA	TRBV27	TRBJ2-3
CATLATGRYEQYF	NA	TRBV6-6	TRBJ2-7
CARTLTSTSYEQYF	NA	TRBV2	TRBJ2-7
CASSLRVTNEQYF	few	TRBV28	TRBJ2-7
CASSLARGEQYF	NA	TRBV11-2	TRBJ2-7
CASSLSTTGNTIYF	NA	TRBV27	TRBJ1-3
CASKVGVAESSYNEQFF	NA	TRBV7-6	TRBJ2-1
CASSDDIGFNSPLHF	NA	TRBV7-9	TRBJ1-6
CASRIAGGRDSTDTQYF	NA	TRBV19	TRBJ2-3
CASSMRGFMNTEAFF	NA	TRBV19	TRBJ1-1
CASSVTAGLAGGSTGELFF	once	TRBV9	TRBJ2-2
CASSERISAEAFF	NA	TRBV10-2	TRBJ1-1
CASSQTSGRTNEQFF	NA	TRBV7-3	TRBJ2-1
CASSQDGTSGVTDTQYF	once	TRBV28	TRBJ2-3
CASSSMLADTQYF	NA	TRBV7-9	TRBJ2-3
CASSLDRGREQYF	NA	TRBV6-9	TRBJ2-7
CASSLGGYGYTF	NA	TRBV7-3	TRBJ1-2
CASSLLQGSDTEAFF	NA	TRBV5-4	TRBJ1-1
CASSLEALNTEAFF	NA	TRBV5-1	TRBJ1-1
CASSLHSTFPTDTQYF	NA	TRBV11-2	TRBJ2-3
CADRKGRVHEQYF	NA	TRBV10-1	TRBJ2-7
CATSRGNGGSITDTQYF	once	TRBV15	TRBJ2-3
CASESGTANTEAFF	NA	TRBV19	TRBJ1-1
CAGTSQGQPQHF	NA	TRBV28	TRBJ1-5
CASSKRNSPLHF	NA	TRBV5-8	TRBJ1-6
CASSPRLAGGYEQYF	NA	TRBV7-8	TRBJ2-7
CASTAAYEVYEQYF	once	TRBV6-5	TRBJ2-7
CAWSVRETFGTNEKLFF	NA	TRBV30	TRBJ1-4
CASSPWGGQETQYF	NA	TRBV11-2	TRBJ2-5
CASSFRGLIGNTIYF	NA	TRBV28	TRBJ1-3
CASSLGQGLNEQFF	NA	TRBV27	TRBJ2-1
CASSPTGTGAYTEAFF	NA	TRBV4-2	TRBJ1-1
CASSPIAREQYF	once	TRBV11-2	TRBJ2-7